Here is one TCR beta chain with its context. The antigen this receptor binds is unknown. No much larger clone exists at a distance of one base, and base qualities are not known. Deletion took 3 bases off V and 6 bases off J, with a span of 16 bases between the germline ends. From the cysteine through the phenylalanine, the CDR3 covers 15 amino acids. The CDR3 DNA has 45 bases and is translated from base 1. The germline V gene specifies MGHRA as CDR1 and YSYEKL as CDR2. The donors were 40 or so Caucasian individuals from Russia, aged roughly 6 to 100 years, who were systemically healthy. Each donor gave about 10 milliliters of peripheral blood, drawn into EDTA-treated Vacutainer tubes. Ficoll-Paque density-gradient centrifugation was used to isolate PBMCs, with at least 7 million per sample. Total RNA was extracted from PBMCs with Trizol reagent, with at least 6 micrograms obtained per sample. For every donor, flow cytometry on a PBMC aliquot measured the percentage of naive CD45RAhigh/CD27high T cells.

The library relied on 5' RACE. These reads were obtained on an Illumina HiSeq 2500. The second PCR ran for about 6 to 11 cycles and used a J-beta primer mix along with a sample-barcoded 5' primer. A unique molecular identifier was introduced onto each TCR beta cDNA molecule by a template-switch 5' adaptor carrying 12 random nucleotides. Each sample yielded at least 3 million CDR3-containing paired-end reads. The Mint cDNA synthesis kit, primed by a TRBC-specific oligonucleotide, was used to synthesize first-strand cDNA from all RNA. Following uracil-DNA glycosylase treatment, all cDNA underwent a first 18-cycle PCR with the universal primers M1SS and BC2_uni_R. The paper's processing steps were these. Each sample was normalized by randomly selecting 1 million high-quality reads, each carrying a distinct molecular identifier. Instead of being binned into consensus sequences, reads with shared molecular identifiers were discarded. MiTCR, with a Q25 quality threshold and the strictest error-elimination algorithm, was used for CDR3 identification, clonotype clustering and error correction. Lower-bound total TCR beta diversity was estimated with a nonparametric unseen species model using Euler transformation. Starting from the raw public reads, TCRdb applied fastp trimming at Q25, assembled clones with MiXCR and retained in-frame beta chains. Rows are combined by CDR3 protein, so each entry shows the most common genes and DNA. The V and J calls reflect TCRdb's pipeline rather than the authors' work. The sample profile shows more than 1,400,000 distinct CDR3 sequences; around 42% of them were found once. Of the sample, 7% to 9% is held by the ten largest clones.

This sample is part of a study of blood T cells in healthy people across ages (dated by TCRdb to the mid-2010s). About the investigation overall: In model experiments, template switching captured roughly one uniquely barcoded TCR beta cDNA molecule for every two T cells. To track age-related changes in TCR beta repertoire diversity, the study relied on deep sequencing normalized with unique cDNA molecular identifiers. The donors were split into four age groups: young (average roughly 15 years), middle-aged (39), aged (more than 55) and long-lived (approximately 89). Donors of different ages were randomly distributed across sequencing lanes to avoid experimental bias. Two additional independent replicas of 1 million unique cDNA reads from the same blood draw were analyzed for two donors (one aged 18 to 30 and one aged 80 or older).

On the study overall, not on this receptor specifically: The CMV infection status of donors was not known, potentially confounding age-related changes in expanded clonotypes. Estimates of total diversity from one million sequenced T cells were regarded as lower bounds and underestimates. Bulk unsorted PBMC profiling prevented conclusive comparison of naive and antigen-experienced compartments. Observed TCR beta diversity correlated strongly with the percentage of naive T cells measured by flow cytometry. Compared with the aged group, the long-lived group had more naive CD4+ T cells, fewer expanded clones and increased TCR diversity, suggesting age selection. As age increased, observed TCR beta diversity per million T cells dropped in a roughly linear way, and a significant reduction was already evident by age roughly 40.

Sequenced input: blood. The receptor was isolated from a young woman in good health. This chain joins TRBV4-1 to TRBJ2-3; a tentative D call is TRBD2 (6 bases match). The bases are TGCGCCAGCAGCCAGCCCGGGGAGGTGGGTGATACGCAGTATTTT. The encoded protein is CASSQPGEVGDTQYF.